This passage covers 5 T cell receptor beta chains from one sample sequenced in a study of cytomegalovirus exposure and HLA in healthy donors. TCRdb keeps only in-frame clones here, not all; method: immunoSEQ multiplex PCR. The data show 130,000 to 150,000 clones, about 90% seen once. Sequences were obtained from PBMCs. These receptors came from a woman younger than 30 in good health and CMV-seropositive.

This chain joins TRBV5-8 and TRBJ2-2, with 10 bases lining up with TRBD1. This CDR3 comprises 17 residues. Trimming removed 4 bases from V and 7 bases from J; junction bases left unmatched: 13. The germline V gene encodes CDR1 SGHTS and CDR2 YDEGEE. The CDR3 protein is CASSPRQGAKYIGELFF. For the CDR3, the DNA is TGTGCCAGCAGCCCCCGACAGGGGGCGAAGTATATCGGGGAGCTGTTTTTT.

This chain connects TRBV5-1 to TRBJ2-3; a weak D match, TRBD1 (5 bases). Trimming left V 0 bases short and J 5 bases short, with 10 bases between. Germline assignment: CDR1 SGHRS and CDR2 YFSETQ. This CDR3 is built from 14 residues. CDR3: CASSLATEGDTQYF. The CDR3 DNA follows: TGCGCCAGCAGCTTGGCGACAGAAGGAGATACGCAGTATTTT.

Comment on this clone: Other DNA sequences within the sample encode an identical CDR3. The chain carries TRBV6-5 and TRBJ1-6, with 7 bases lining up with TRBD1. The length of the CDR3 is 14 residues. Trimming removed 6 bases from V and 7 bases from J; junction bases left unmatched: 6. Germline-derived CDR1 and CDR2 are MNHEY and SVGAGI. The CDR3 loop is CASRKTGRNSPLHF. The CDR3 DNA reads TGTGCCAGCAGGAAGACAGGGAGAAATTCACCCCTCCACTTT.

CDR3 in DNA: TGTGCCAGCAGCTCTAGCGGGGGTTCCTACGAGCAGTACTTC. Translating it yields CASSSSGGSYEQYF. This chain links TRBV11-2 with TRBJ2-7; TRBD2 matches 10 bases. V lost 4 bases to trimming and J lost 1 base; unmatched junction nucleotides: 1. The CDR3 is 14 amino acids. Germline CDR1 and CDR2: SGHAT and FQNNGV. Filled out from reference TRBV11-2 and TRBJ2-7, the complete variable domain reads EAGVAQSPRYKIIEKRQSVAFWCNPISGHATLYWYQQILGQGPKLLIQFQNNGVVDDSQLPKDRFSAERLKGVDSTLKIQPAKLEDSAVYLCASSSSGGSYEQYFGPGTRLTVT.

The chain uses TRBV2 and TRBJ1-6; D is unresolved. This CDR3 spans 15 amino acids. Germline V CDR1 and CDR2: SNHLY, FYNNEI. V lost 10 bases and J 2 bases, leaving 15 bases between the germline ends. CDR3 nucleotide sequence: TGTGCCACCCCATTAGAGGATACCTATAATTCACCCCTCCACTTT. Translating it yields CATPLEDTYNSPLHF.